What follows are 26 T cell receptor beta chains derived from one specimen sequenced in a study of shared clonotypes between healthy human individuals. Selected positively for CCR7 and CD45RO-negative, naive CD8 cells excluded terminally differentiated effector memory CD45RA+ cells. Only in-frame clones appear in the TCRdb table, and some are missing; sequencing was by immunoSEQ multiplex PCR. Found here are about 2.1 million clones, 93% of them singletons; the top ten hold 1.7%. The specimen sequenced was naive CD8+ T cells from PBMCs. These receptors came from a man between 18 and 29 years old in good health. Some clones in this sample may be carry-over from other donors' samples.

J is TRBJ2-1 and V is TRBV27; 9 bases fit TRBD1. The CDR3 is made up of 14 amino acids. The J segment lost 5 bases and the V segment lost 6 bases, leaving 5 bases of the junction unmatched. Germline-derived CDR1 and CDR2 are MNHEY and SMNVEV (reference sequence). In DNA, the CDR3 is TGTGCCAGCAGCCGGACAGGGGACAACAATGAGCAGTTCTTC. This gives the protein CASSRTGDNNEQFF.

V usage is TRBV11-3 and J usage is TRBJ2-3; weak D call: TRBD2 (5 bases). Germline V gene data show CDR1 as SGHNT and CDR2 as YENEEA. The CDR3 length is 16 residues. Trimming removed 5 bases from V and 1 base from J, with 16 bases in between. CDR3 in amino acids: CASSHQRKRRTDTQYF. The CDR3 DNA follows: TGTGCCAGCAGCCACCAGCGGAAGAGACGCACAGATACGCAGTATTTT.

The rearrangement joins TRBV7-9 to TRBJ2-2; 8 bases match TRBD1. This CDR3 spans 13 amino acids. Germline V gene sequence: CDR1 SEHNR, CDR2 FQNEAQ (reference sequence). J was trimmed by 6 bases and V by 6 bases; bases with no gene match: 3. The CDR3 loop reads CASRSGGSGELFF. The CDR3, as DNA: TGTGCCAGCAGGTCAGGGGGCTCCGGGGAGCTGTTTTTT.

Concerning this clone itself: Other DNA sequences within the sample encode an identical CDR3. The genes are TRBV5-1 and TRBJ2-7; D ambiguous. V was cut by 1 base and J by 0 bases, with 8 bases left in between. CDR3 length: 14 residues. CDR1 is SGHRS, CDR2 YFSETQ, per germline. Here the CDR3 reads CASSLHPSSYEQYF. In nucleotides, the CDR3 is TGCGCCAGCAGCTTGCACCCTAGCTCCTACGAGCAGTACTTC.

About this clone itself: Other DNA sequences in the same sample also yield this CDR3. The chain recombines TRBV27 with TRBJ2-7, with TRBD1 identical over 9 bases. Germline values: CDR1 MNHEY, CDR2 SMNVEV (reference sequence). The J segment lost 1 base and the V segment lost 6 bases, leaving 4 bases of the junction unmatched. The CDR3 consists of 14 residues. The CDR3 nucleotides are TGTGCCAGCAGCTCCGACAGGGGGTCCTACGAGCAGTACTTC. Translation: CASSSDRGSYEQYF.

The chain joins TRBV10-3 to TRBJ2-7; D call uncertain. V was trimmed by 7 bases and J by 2 bases, leaving 15 bases between them. The CDR3 has 14 residues. CDR1 and CDR2 from the germline V gene are ENHRY and SYGVKD. CDR3 loop: CAITYPDPPYEQYF. CDR3 DNA sequence: TGTGCCATCACCTATCCGGACCCTCCCTACGAGCAGTACTTC.

J is TRBJ2-5 and V is TRBV13; TRBD2 matches 12 bases. The CDR3 length is 16 residues. V gave up 5 bases and J gave up 5 bases; unmatched junction bases: 9. Germline CDR1 and CDR2: PRHDT and FYEKMQ (reference sequence). As DNA, the CDR3 is TGTGCCAGCAGCCCCCCTAGCGGGAGGGCGTGGGAGACCCAGTACTTC. This encodes CASSPPSGRAWETQYF.

The V gene is TRBV9, the J gene TRBJ2-2; TRBD1 agrees at 8 bases. This CDR3 is built from 17 residues. V shed 4 bases and J 7 bases; nucleotides not matched to a gene: 15. The germline V gene encodes CDR1 SGDLS and CDR2 YYNGEE. CDR3 coding DNA: TGTGCCAGCAGCCATGGCCGGCGACAGGGGAGGAGCGGGGAGCTGTTTTTT. Translation: CASSHGRRQGRSGELFF.

The rearrangement links TRBV6-5 to TRBJ2-3; weak D call: TRBD1 (7 bases). Germline values: CDR1 MNHEY, CDR2 SVGAGI. The CDR3 length is 16 residues. V shed 2 bases and J shed 2 bases, with 14 bases lying between them. The CDR3 spells CASSYGSGGLTDTQYF. The CDR3 DNA follows: TGTGCCAGCAGTTACGGGTCAGGGGGACTCACAGATACGCAGTATTTT.

The rearrangement links TRBV7-2 to TRBJ2-7, with 12 bases that match TRBD2. Germline V gives CDR1 SGHTA, CDR2 FQGNSA. V lost 5 bases and J lost 1; bases outside the gene matches: 3. The CDR3 sequence is 15 residues long. CDR3 sequence (DNA): TGTGCCAGCAGCCCGACTAGCGGGAGATCCTACGAGCAGTACTTC. Its translation is CASSPTSGRSYEQYF.

The V call is TRBV5-1, the J call TRBJ1-1, with 9 bases that match TRBD1. This CDR3 has 14 amino acids. Germline assignment: CDR1 SGHRS and CDR2 YFSETQ. Trimming removed 5 bases from V and 1 base from J; junction bases left unmatched: 3. The CDR3: CASRGQGENTEAFF. CDR3 in DNA: TGCGCCAGCAGGGGACAGGGAGAGAACACTGAAGCTTTCTTT.

The chain combines TRBV27 with TRBJ2-1; D tentatively fits TRBD1 or TRBD2 (5 bases each). This CDR3 comprises 15 residues. Trimming stripped 3 bases from V and 4 bases from J, with 13 bases between. In germline, CDR1 is MNHEY, CDR2 SMNVEV (reference sequence). CDR3 bases: TGTGCCAGCAGTTTTATCCCGGGGCTATACAATGAGCAGTTCTTC. It codes for CASSFIPGLYNEQFF.

This sequence joins TRBV27 and TRBJ2-7, with 9 bases fitting TRBD1. Germline V gene sequence: CDR1 MNHEY, CDR2 SMNVEV (reference sequence). This CDR3 region has 14 residues. V dropped 6 bases and J dropped 3; count of bases not matched to a gene: 6. The CDR3 DNA reads TGTGCCAGCAGGGGACAGGGAAGACTCTACGAGCAGTACTTC. Protein sequence: CASRGQGRLYEQYF.

This chain connects TRBV10-1 to TRBJ2-7; 8 bases are shared with TRBD2. V shed 5 bases, J shed 2 bases, and the junction held 11 bases outside the gene matches. Germline V gene sequence: CDR1 WNHNN, CDR2 SYGVQD (reference sequence). CDR3 length: 16 residues. The CDR3 region is CASSSSTSAKTYEQYF. In nucleotides, the CDR3 is TGCGCCAGCAGTTCGTCGACTAGCGCAAAAACCTACGAGCAGTACTTC.

The chain is built from TRBV27 and TRBJ2-3, with a possible D match to TRBD1 (6 bases). The germline V gene has CDR1 MNHEY and CDR2 SMNVEV (reference sequence). The CDR3 is 15 residues long. Trimming took off 0 bases at V and 6 bases at J, with 13 bases between the two ends. CDR3 bases: TGTGCCAGCAGTTTATCCGGACCAAGGGGGGATACGCAGTATTTT. This sequence encodes CASSLSGPRGDTQYF.

V is TRBV5-1 and J is TRBJ2-7, with D possibly being TRBD1 (6 bases). The CDR3 is 14 residues long. From germline, CDR1 is SGHRS and CDR2 YFSETQ. Trimming left V 2 bases short and J 3 bases short, with 12 bases between. The CDR3 sequence: CASSLAGVGYEQYF. The CDR3 nucleotides read TGCGCCAGCAGCTTAGCAGGGGTGGGCTACGAGCAGTACTTC.

This chain links TRBV5-4 with TRBJ2-1; TRBD2 aligns across 7 bases. The V gene's germline CDR1 is SGHNT and CDR2 YYREEE (reference sequence). Trimming cost V 4 bases and J 8 bases; bases outside gene matches: 15. This CDR3 comprises 16 residues. The CDR3 reads CASSGRLREPPHEQFF. For the CDR3, the DNA is TGTGCCAGCAGCGGGCGGCTGCGGGAGCCTCCCCATGAGCAGTTCTTC.

The chain couples TRBV29-1 to TRBJ1-2; possibly TRBD1 for D (6 bases). The CDR3 length is 16 residues. Trimming removed 0 bases from V and 3 bases from J, with 17 bases in between. Germline V gene sequence: CDR1 SQVTM, CDR2 ANQGSEA. CDR3 DNA sequence: TGCAGCGTTGAAGATCCGGAGTCAGGGGATTACTATGGCTACACCTTC. It codes for CSVEDPESGDYYGYTF.

The rearrangement uses TRBV10-3 and TRBJ2-1; 11 bases are a match to TRBD2. After removal of 0 bases from V and 5 bases from J, the junction contained 3 bases not matched to a gene. Germline CDR1 is ENHRY and CDR2 is SYGVKD. The CDR3 loop spans 16 amino acids. DNA of the CDR3: TGTGCCATCAGTGAGTCTAGCGGGAGGGCCAACAATGAGCAGTTCTTC. It yields the protein CAISESSGRANNEQFF.

This clone appeared a single time. The rearrangement uses TRBV6-6 and TRBJ2-7; the match to TRBD1 covers 8 bases. The CDR3 sequence is 16 residues long. CDR1 MNHNY and CDR2 SVGAGI come from the germline V gene (reference sequence). Trimming cost V 0 bases and J 1 base; bases outside gene matches: 5. The CDR3: CASSYSTGDRSYEQYF. The DNA for the CDR3 is TGTGCCAGCAGTTACTCCACCGGGGACAGGTCCTACGAGCAGTACTTC.

With regard to this clone: Other nucleotide sequences in the sample specify the same CDR3. The V gene is TRBV7-9, the J gene TRBJ2-1; no clear D gene. The CDR3 length is 12 residues. CDR1 is SEHNR, CDR2 FQNEAQ, per germline (reference sequence). The V and J ends lost 1 base and 7 bases respectively, with 5 bases between them. This chain's CDR3 is CASSLVVNEQFF. DNA for the CDR3: TGTGCCAGCAGCTTAGTTGTTAATGAGCAGTTCTTC.

The gene calls are TRBV12-1 and TRBJ2-3. TRBV12-1 is classified as a pseudogene. CDR3 size: 11 residues. In nucleotides, the CDR3 is TGTGCCAGCAGCTCCACAGATACGCAGTATTTT. Protein: CASSSTDTQYF.

This chain joins TRBV28 and TRBJ2-7; D possibly corresponds to TRBD2 (5 bases). Germline lookup yields CDR1 MDHEN and CDR2 SYDVKM. CDR3 length: 16 residues. V lost 5 bases and J lost 5, with 22 bases in between. In DNA form, the CDR3 reads TGTGCCAGCAGTCCCCCCCCGCGGGCGTCCTACCACGAGCAGTACTTC. Translating gives CASSPPPRASYHEQYF.

A remark on this clone: In the same sample, other DNA sequences code for this CDR3. The chain uses TRBV27 and TRBJ1-3; tentatively, D is TRBD1 (5 bases). Per germline, CDR1 MNHEY and CDR2 SMNVEV (reference sequence). Trimming pared 3 bases from V and 2 bases from J, leaving 8 bases between. The CDR3 has 14 residues. This chain's CDR3 is CASSFQGPGNTIYF. The CDR3 nucleotides read TGTGCCAGCAGTTTCCAGGGTCCTGGAAACACCATATATTTT.

This clone came up once. The genes are TRBV5-1 and TRBJ1-5, with 7 bases fitting TRBD1. The ends lost 4 bases at V and 6 bases at J; junction bases unmatched: 7. Germline V gives CDR1 SGHRS, CDR2 YFSETQ. The CDR3 is 14 residues long. The CDR3 DNA sequence: TGCGCCAGCAGCCCCGGGACAGATCGTCAGCCCCAGCATTTT. Residues: CASSPGTDRQPQHF.

This chain connects TRBV7-9 to TRBJ2-1; no firm D call. V gave up 4 bases and J gave up 7 bases, with 11 bases separating them. The CDR3 runs to 13 residues. The germline gives CDR1 SEHNR, CDR2 FQNEAQ (reference sequence). The CDR3 nucleotides are TGTGCCAGCAGCTACGTCCCCGGGAATGAGCAGTTCTTC. Translation: CASSYVPGNEQFF.